This is a list of T cell receptor beta chains from one sample in a study of OX40 agonist ivuxolimab in advanced cancers. Assay used: immunoSEQ multiplex PCR; TCRdb lists only in-frame clones, some missing. The repertoire holds about 83,000 clones, 75% to 95% seen once, with approximately 0.39% in the top ten. Sequenced material: CD4+ or CD8+ T cells sorted from blood, taken in a trial of the OX40 agonist ivuxolimab. All receptors derive from an adult with an advanced solid tumor such as melanoma, head and neck, liver or kidney cancer. Each CDR3 is given with its conserved first and last residue. D genes are given only for firm matches. A row's size may be missing; if present it is once, few, many or a size class.

D gene | clone size | J gene | V gene | CDR3 protein | CDR3 DNA
NA | NA | TRBJ2-4 | TRBV29-1 | CSVSRDAPNIQYF | TGCAGCGTTTCCCGGGACGCTCCAAACATTCAGTACTTC
TRBD1 | NA | TRBJ2-5 | TRBV7-2 | CASSRTGIETQYF | TGTGCCAGCAGCCGGACAGGAATCGAGACCCAGTACTTC
NA | NA | TRBJ2-4 | TRBV2 | CASSPPRAEGSKNIQYF | TGTGCCAGCAGTCCTCCCAGGGCCGAGGGGTCCAAAAACATTCAGTACTTC
NA | NA | TRBJ1-3 | TRBV18 | CASSPPGQLGNTIYF | TGTGCCAGCTCACCACCGGGGCAGCTCGGAAACACCATATATTTT
TRBD2 | NA | TRBJ2-5 | TRBV7-3 | CASSPGLAGGRETQYF | TGTGCCAGCAGCCCAGGACTAGCGGGGGGGCGAGAGACCCAGTACTTC
TRBD1 | NA | TRBJ2-1 | TRBV5-1 | CASTRDRYFNEQFF | TGCGCCAGCACCCGGGACAGGTATTTCAATGAGCAGTTCTTC
TRBD1 | NA | TRBJ2-2 | TRBV7-3 | CASSLTGGELTGELFF | TGTGCCAGCAGCTTAACAGGGGGCGAACTCACCGGGGAGCTGTTTTTT
TRBD2 | NA | TRBJ2-1 | TRBV28 | CASSLSWGLAGGGNEQFF | TGTGCCAGCAGTTTAAGCTGGGGACTAGCGGGAGGGGGCAATGAGCAGTTCTTC
TRBD1 | once | TRBJ2-1 | TRBV5-1 | CASSLRTGGLNNEQFF | TGCGCCAGCAGCCTGCGGACAGGTGGGCTTAACAATGAGCAGTTCTTC
NA | NA | TRBJ1-5 | TRBV18 | CASSPPPGAGQPQHF | TGTGCCAGCTCACCACCTCCGGGGGCCGGTCAGCCCCAGCATTTT
NA | NA | TRBJ2-3 | TRBV11-2 | CASSHPWALGADTQYF | TGTGCCAGCAGCCACCCCTGGGCCCTAGGAGCAGATACGCAGTATTTT
NA | NA | TRBJ2-3 | TRBV6-1 | CASTSSTDTQYF | TGTGCAAGCACTAGTTCCACAGATACGCAGTATTTT
TRBD1 | NA | TRBJ1-5 | TRBV19 | CASTQGAGQPQHF | TGTGCCAGCACCCAGGGGGCGGGCCAGCCCCAGCATTTT
TRBD2 | NA | TRBJ2-7 | TRBV10-2 | CASRSGRAYEQYF | TGCGCCAGCAGGAGCGGGAGGGCCTACGAGCAGTACTTC
NA | NA | TRBJ1-6 | TRBV30 | CAWSVFSPLHF | TGTGCCTGGAGTGTATTTTCACCCCTCCACTTT
NA | NA | TRBJ2-1 | TRBV11-2 | CASSLELGVPNEQFF | TGTGCCAGCAGCTTAGAATTGGGGGTTCCTAATGAGCAGTTCTTC
TRBD2 | NA | TRBJ2-2 | TRBV28 | CASSFGGGSKGELFF | TGTGCCAGCAGTTTCGGCGGGGGAAGTAAGGGGGAGCTGTTTTTT
NA | NA | TRBJ2-5 | TRBV7-5 | CVRSQTLAGWQETQYF | TGTGTCAGAAGCCAAACATTAGCGGGGTGGCAAGAGACCCAGTACTTC